This entry features one T cell receptor (beta chain) sequence. This sample is drawn from a study of blood T cell repertoires in COVID-19. Study context: The samples span acute and convalescent COVID-19 from the United States, Italy and Spain. From T cells, B-cell-depleted T cells, or PBMCs came the material, which was cDNA or gDNA.

This CDR3 comprises 13 residues. The V end was cut by 2 bases, the J end by 0 bases, with 6 bases between. Germline V CDR1 and CDR2: SGHRS, YFSETQ. The authors' processing: Reference gene primers were amplified, and this amplification served to estimate nucleated cell counts. Sequencing was performed with immunoSEQ multiplex PCR; in TCRdb, only in-frame clones are kept and a portion is missing. V and J calls and clone size follow that table, whereas D and trimming were derived from the DNA. Counted here are around 20,000 clones, around 83% occurring once; the ten biggest clones make up about 15%. V gene TRBV5-1 combines with J gene TRBJ2-7; D is uncertain. The sequenced sample was peripheral blood. This TCR derives from a man in his sixties or seventies with acute or convalescent COVID-19. Here the CDR3 reads CASSFPGSYEQYF. CDR3 nucleotides: TGCGCCAGCAGCTTTCCGGGCTCCTACGAGCAGTACTTC.